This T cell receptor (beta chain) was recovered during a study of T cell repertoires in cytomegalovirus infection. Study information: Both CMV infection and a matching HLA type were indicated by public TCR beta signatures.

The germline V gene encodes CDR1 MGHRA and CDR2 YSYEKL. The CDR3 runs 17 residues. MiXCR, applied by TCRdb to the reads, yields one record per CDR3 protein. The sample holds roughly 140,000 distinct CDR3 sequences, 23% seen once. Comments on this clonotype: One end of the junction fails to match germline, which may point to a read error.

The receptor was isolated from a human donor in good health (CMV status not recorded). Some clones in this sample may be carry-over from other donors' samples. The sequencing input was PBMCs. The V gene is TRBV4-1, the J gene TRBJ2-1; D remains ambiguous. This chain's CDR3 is CASSQYSPTASYNEQFF. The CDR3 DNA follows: TGTGCCAGCAGCCAATATAGCCCCACAGCTTCCTACAATGAGCAGTTCTTC.